The 10 T cell receptor beta chains below come from one sample, sequenced in a study of cytomegalovirus exposure and HLA in healthy donors. A multiplex PCR was run with 60 Vbeta primers and 13 Jbeta primers. Assay used: immunoSEQ multiplex PCR; TCRdb lists only in-frame clones, some missing. The sample is made up of approximately 110,000 clones, and the top ten hold about 0.59% of it. The sequencing sample was made of PBMCs. Every receptor here comes from a man aged 45-65 years in good health and CMV-seronegative.

The rearrangement uses TRBV13 and TRBJ2-7; D perhaps matches TRBD1 (6 bases). CDR3 length equals 14 residues. Germline-derived CDR1 and CDR2 are PRHDT and FYEKMQ (reference sequence). V gave up 0 bases and J gave up 1 base, with 7 bases separating them. CDR3 nucleotides: TGTGCCAGCAGCTTAGGCGGACAGTCCTACGAGCAGTACTTC. Its translation: CASSLGGQSYEQYF.

The V call is TRBV6-6, the J call TRBJ1-5; maybe TRBD1 (5 bases). This CDR3 comprises 14 residues. V was shortened by 2 bases and J by 3 bases, with 8 bases between the two germline ends. Germline V gene data show CDR1 as MNHNY and CDR2 as SVGAGI (reference sequence). The CDR3 sequence: CASSYETDNQPQHF. The DNA for the CDR3 is TGTGCCAGCAGTTACGAGACAGACAATCAGCCCCAGCATTTT.

This chain connects TRBV13 to TRBJ2-6; maybe TRBD1 (5 bases). V lost 0 bases, J lost 0 bases, and 18 bases lay in between. This CDR3 is 20 amino acids long. Germline V lookup: CDR1 PRHDT, CDR2 FYEKMQ (reference sequence). CDR3 region: CASSLGRWGQASSGANVLTF. CDR3 nucleotides: TGTGCCAGCAGCTTAGGCCGGTGGGGCCAGGCAAGCTCTGGGGCCAACGTCCTGACTTTC.

The chain employs TRBV7-9 and TRBJ1-1; 8 nucleotides agree with TRBD1. Germline V lookup: CDR1 SEHNR, CDR2 FQNEAQ (reference sequence). The junction had 1 base not matched to a gene; V was cut back by 3 bases and J by 1 base. The CDR3 has 14 residues. CDR3 sequence (DNA): TGTGCCAGCAGCTTGGACAGGGAGAACACTGAAGCTTTCTTT. Translation: CASSLDRENTEAFF.

V and J are TRBV9 and TRBJ2-1; D is uncertain. This CDR3 is built from 16 residues. The V and J ends lost 0 bases and 0 bases respectively, with 10 bases between them. CDR1 and CDR2 (germline): SGDLS, YYNGEE. The CDR3 DNA sequence: TGTGCCAGCAGCGTAGATGCTCCGAGCTCCTACAATGAGCAGTTCTTC. It is translated as CASSVDAPSSYNEQFF.

J is TRBJ1-1 and V is TRBV10-3; D is unresolved. Germline CDR1 is ENHRY and CDR2 is SYGVKD. V lost 11 bases to trimming and J lost 5 bases, with 12 bases between them. The CDR3 has 11 residues. The CDR3 DNA is TGTGCCGCTCTAGCCGGGACTGAAGCTTTCTTT. It specifies CAALAGTEAFF.

The chain has TRBV5-5 and TRBJ2-1; 8 bases are shared with TRBD2. Germline lookup yields CDR1 SGHKS and CDR2 YYEKEE (reference sequence). CDR3 length: 15 amino acids. Trimming cost V 2 bases and J 6 bases; bases outside gene matches: 7. In nucleotides, the CDR3 is TGTGCCAGCAGCTTTTACGCGGGGGGTGCCAATGAGCAGTTCTTC. As protein: CASSFYAGGANEQFF.

This chain joins TRBV5-1 and TRBJ1-2; TRBD1 might be the D (6 bases). The CDR3 has 16 residues. Germline V gene sequence: CDR1 SGHRS, CDR2 YFSETQ. V lost 3 bases to trimming and J lost 0 bases, with 15 bases between them. The CDR3 bases are TGCGCCAGCAGCTCCCGACAGGAGTCTTCTAACTATGGCTACACCTTC. Protein: CASSSRQESSNYGYTF.

The chain carries TRBV6-1 and TRBJ1-1; 7 positions agree with TRBD1. Germline V gives CDR1 MNHNS, CDR2 SASEGT. The trim removed 2 bases at V and 3 bases at J, leaving 6 bases unmatched. This CDR3 contains 15 residues. Here the CDR3 DNA reads TGTGCCAGCAGTGAACAAGAGGGGGCACACACTGAAGCTTTCTTT. Translated: CASSEQEGAHTEAFF.

The chain couples TRBV5-1 to TRBJ2-1; 8 bases are a match to TRBD2. This CDR3 is built from 17 residues. Germline V lookup: CDR1 SGHRS, CDR2 YFSETQ. V lost 4 bases and J lost 2; bases outside the gene matches: 11. Here the CDR3 reads CASSPWGAGAAYNEQFF. The CDR3 DNA reads as TGCGCCAGCAGCCCCTGGGGAGCGGGAGCCGCCTACAATGAGCAGTTCTTC.